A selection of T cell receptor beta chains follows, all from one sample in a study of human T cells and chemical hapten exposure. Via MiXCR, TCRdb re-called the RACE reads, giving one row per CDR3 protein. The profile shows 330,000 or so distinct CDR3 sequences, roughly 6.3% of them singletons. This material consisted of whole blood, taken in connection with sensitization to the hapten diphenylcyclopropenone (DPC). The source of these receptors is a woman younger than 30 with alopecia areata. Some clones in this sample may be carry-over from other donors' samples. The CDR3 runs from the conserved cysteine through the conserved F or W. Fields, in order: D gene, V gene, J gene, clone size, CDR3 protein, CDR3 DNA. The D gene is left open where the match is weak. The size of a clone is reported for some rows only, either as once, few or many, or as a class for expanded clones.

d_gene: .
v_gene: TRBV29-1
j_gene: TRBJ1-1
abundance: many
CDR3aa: CSVEGRAGAVNTEAFF
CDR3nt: TGCAGCGTTGAAGGGAGGGCGGGCGCAGTGAACACTGAAGCTTTCTTT

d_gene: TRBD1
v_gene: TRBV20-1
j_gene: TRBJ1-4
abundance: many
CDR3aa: CSALRDRAVEKLFF
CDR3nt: TGCAGTGCGCTCCGGGACAGGGCGGTAGAAAAACTGTTTTTT

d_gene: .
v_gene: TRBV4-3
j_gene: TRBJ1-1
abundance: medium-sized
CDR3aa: CASSQEAEAEAFF
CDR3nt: TGCGCCAGCAGCCAAGAAGCGGAAGCTGAAGCTTTCTTT

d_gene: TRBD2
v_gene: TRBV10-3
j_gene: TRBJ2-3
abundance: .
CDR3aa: CAISTNGLALDTQYF
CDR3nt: TGTGCCATCAGTACCAACGGACTAGCTCTAGATACGCAGTATTTT

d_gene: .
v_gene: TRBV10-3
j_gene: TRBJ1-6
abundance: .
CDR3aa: CAISGIPTGTDNSPLHF
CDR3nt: TGTGCCATCAGTGGGATTCCGACAGGCACGGATAATTCACCCCTCCACTTT

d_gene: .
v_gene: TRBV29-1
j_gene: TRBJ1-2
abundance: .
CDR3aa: CSVVEQGIDGYTF
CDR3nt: TGCAGCGTTGTTGAACAAGGGATCGATGGCTACACCTTC

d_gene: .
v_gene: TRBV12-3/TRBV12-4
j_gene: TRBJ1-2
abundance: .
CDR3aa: CASGPALGGYGYTF
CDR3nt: TGTGCCAGCGGCCCCGCTCTGGGGGGCTATGGCTACACCTTC

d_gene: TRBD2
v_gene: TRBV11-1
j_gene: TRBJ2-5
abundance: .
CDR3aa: CASSLPRRTSSQETQYF
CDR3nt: TGTGCCAGCAGCTTACCCCGACGGACTAGCAGTCAGGAGACCCAGTACTTC

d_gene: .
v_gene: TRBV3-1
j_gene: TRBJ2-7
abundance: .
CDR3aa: CASSLGTQTYEQYF
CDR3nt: TGTGCCAGCAGCCTGGGGACACAAACCTACGAGCAGTACTTC

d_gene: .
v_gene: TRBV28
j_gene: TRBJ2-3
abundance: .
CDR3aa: CASTITDTQYF
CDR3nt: TGTGCCAGCACCATTACCGATACGCAGTATTTT

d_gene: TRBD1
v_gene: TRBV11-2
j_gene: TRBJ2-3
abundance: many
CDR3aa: CASSLDRGTHDTQYF
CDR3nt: TGTGCCAGCAGCTTAGACAGGGGGACACATGATACGCAGTATTTT

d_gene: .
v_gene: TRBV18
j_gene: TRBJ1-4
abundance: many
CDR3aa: CASSPHRVRASANEKLFF
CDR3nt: TGTGCCAGCTCACCACACCGCGTCAGGGCCAGTGCTAATGAAAAACTGTTTTTT

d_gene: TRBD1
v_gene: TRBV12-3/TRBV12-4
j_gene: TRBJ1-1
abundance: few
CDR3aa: CASSMDTGGTSEAFF
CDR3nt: TGTGCCAGCAGTATGGACACAGGGGGTACGAGTGAAGCTTTCTTT

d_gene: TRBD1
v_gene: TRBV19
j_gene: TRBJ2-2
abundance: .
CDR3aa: CASTQDRGPDTGELFF
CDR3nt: TGTGCCAGTACCCAGGACAGGGGGCCCGACACCGGGGAGCTGTTTTTT

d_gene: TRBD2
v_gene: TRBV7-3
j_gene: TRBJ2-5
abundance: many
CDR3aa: CASSLAGGPVETQYF
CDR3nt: TGTGCCAGCAGCTTAGCGGGGGGGCCCGTAGAGACCCAGTACTTC

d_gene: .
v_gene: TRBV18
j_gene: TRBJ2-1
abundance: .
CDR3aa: CASSPPQALSYNEQFF
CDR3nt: TGTGCCAGCTCACCACCACAGGCCCTCTCCTACAATGAGCAGTTCTTC

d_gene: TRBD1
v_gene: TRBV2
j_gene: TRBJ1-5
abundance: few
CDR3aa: CASSGSRQGGQPQHF
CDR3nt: TGTGCCAGCAGTGGAAGCCGGCAGGGGGGACAGCCCCAGCATTTT

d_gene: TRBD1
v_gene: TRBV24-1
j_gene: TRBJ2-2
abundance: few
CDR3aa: CATSDFGGQGTTGELFF
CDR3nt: TGTGCCACCAGTGATTTTGGAGGACAGGGTACCACCGGGGAGCTGTTTTTT

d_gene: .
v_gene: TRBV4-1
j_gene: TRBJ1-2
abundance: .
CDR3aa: CASSQESGSGYGYTF
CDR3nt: TGCGCCAGCAGCCAAGAGTCAGGGAGCGGCTATGGCTACACCTTC

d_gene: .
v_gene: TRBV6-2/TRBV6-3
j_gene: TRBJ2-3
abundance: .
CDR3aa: CASSYRPTTDTQYF
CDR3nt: TGTGCCAGCAGTTACAGGCCCACCACAGATACGCAGTATTTT

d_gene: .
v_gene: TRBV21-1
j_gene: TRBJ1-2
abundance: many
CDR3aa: CASSYYGYTF
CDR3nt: TGTGCCAGCAGCTACTATGGCTACACCTTC

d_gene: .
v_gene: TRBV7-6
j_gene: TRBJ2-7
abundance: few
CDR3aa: CASSLGQQNYEQYF
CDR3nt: TGTGCCAGCAGCTTAGGACAGCAAAACTACGAGCAGTACTTC

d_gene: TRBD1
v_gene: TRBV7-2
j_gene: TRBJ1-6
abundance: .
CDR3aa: CASRINTGESPLHF
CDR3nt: TGTGCCAGCAGAATAAATACAGGGGAATCACCCCTCCACTTT

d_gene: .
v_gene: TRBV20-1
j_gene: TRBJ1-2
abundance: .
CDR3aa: CSAEDGAYGYTF
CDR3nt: TGCAGTGCCGAAGACGGGGCCTATGGCTACACCTTC